This TCR beta chain was profiled in a study of cytomegalovirus exposure and HLA in healthy donors. Comments on this clone: Its antigen is unknown.

Study outcomes and limitations: Generally TCR sequences proved uncommon, though certain public TCRs appeared in numerous donors.

Germline CDR1 is LGHNA and CDR2 is YSLEER. This CDR3 is built from 15 residues. The junction had 4 bases not matched to a gene; V was cut back by 4 bases and J by 2 bases. Researchers ran the PCR with 60 Vbeta and 13 Jbeta primers. Sequenced by immunoSEQ multiplex PCR; TCRdb stores in-frame clones only, minus some. The table lists roughly 200,000 clones, about 89% of them singletons. This chain connects TRBV4-3 to TRBJ2-3, with 9 bases that match TRBD1. The sequenced sample consisted of PBMCs. The TCR comes from a woman between 18 and 30 years old in good health and CMV-seronegative. The CDR3 spells CASSLRDRATDTQYF. The CDR3 DNA is TGCGCCAGCAGCCTTCGGGACAGGGCCACAGATACGCAGTATTTT.